Below are 25 T cell receptor beta chains sequenced from a single sample in a study of cytomegalovirus exposure and HLA in healthy donors. PCR used 60 Vbeta primers and 13 Jbeta primers. TCRdb's table, derived via immunoSEQ multiplex PCR, lists solely in-frame clones and lacks some. The sample has roughly 120,000 clones, over 60% seen once; the top ten hold roughly 8.3%. Sequencing was performed on PBMCs. All receptors come from a man between 18 and 35 years old in good health and CMV-seropositive.

This chain's CDR3 is CASSPGDRFFHEQYF. In DNA, the CDR3 is TGTGCCAGCAGCCCGGGGGACAGGTTTTTCCACGAGCAGTACTTC. The V gene is TRBV5-6, the J gene TRBJ2-7, with 8 bases identical to TRBD1. The CDR3 has 15 residues. CDR1 and CDR2 (germline): SGHDT, YYEEEE. V lost 4 bases and J lost 5; bases outside the gene matches: 11.

This clone was counted a few times. V usage is TRBV5-4 and J usage is TRBJ1-1, with TRBD1 as a possible D gene (6 bases). V gave up 4 bases and J gave up 0 bases, with 10 bases separating them. Germline lookup yields CDR1 SGHNT and CDR2 YYREEE (reference sequence). The CDR3 consists of 14 residues. The CDR3 DNA sequence: TGTGCCAGCAGCCAAGCAGGGGTGAACACTGAAGCTTTCTTT. Encoded protein: CASSQAGVNTEAFF.

The V call is TRBV28, the J call TRBJ2-7, with a possible D match to TRBD1 (6 bases). Trimming left V 10 bases short and J 0 bases short, with 13 bases between. The CDR3 sequence is 13 residues long. The germline CDR1 and CDR2 sequences are MDHEN and SYDVKM. In nucleotides, the CDR3 is TGTGCCACCCTCAACAGGGACTCCTACGAGCAGTACTTC. It yields the protein CATLNRDSYEQYF.

The chain has TRBV5-5 and TRBJ1-2; a possible D gene is TRBD1 (5 bases). The V end was cut by 2 bases, the J end by 4 bases, with 9 bases between. The CDR3 is made up of 13 amino acids. CDR1 and CDR2 (germline): SGHKS, YYEKEE (reference sequence). CDR3 loop: CASSFDSPYGYTF. The CDR3 region has the DNA TGTGCCAGCAGCTTCGACAGTCCCTATGGCTACACCTTC.

CDR3: CSVADRVGQPQHF. CDR3 DNA sequence: TGCAGCGTTGCCGACAGGGTGGGTCAGCCCCAGCATTTT. The J gene is TRBJ1-5, the V gene TRBV29-1, with 7 bases that match TRBD1. The trim removed 4 bases at V and 6 bases at J, leaving 6 bases unmatched. CDR3 size: 13 residues. Germline V gives CDR1 SQVTM, CDR2 ANQGSEA.

The sample holds a few counts of this clone. The chain combines TRBV10-1 with TRBJ2-3, with D uncertain. The ends were cut back, 3 bases at V and 2 bases at J, with 9 bases in the middle. The germline V gene has CDR1 WNHNN and CDR2 SYGVQD (reference sequence). The CDR3 is 14 residues long. The DNA of the CDR3 is TGCGCCAGCAGTGACGGTAGTTACACAGATACGCAGTATTTT. Its protein product is CASSDGSYTDTQYF.

J is TRBJ1-6 and V is TRBV5-1; D perhaps matches TRBD1 (5 bases). The CDR3 contains 15 residues. The germline V gene encodes CDR1 SGHRS and CDR2 YFSETQ. V shed 0 bases and J shed 7 bases, with 11 bases lying between them. The CDR3 here is CASSLEGLKNSPLHF. The CDR3 DNA sequence: TGCGCCAGCAGCTTGGAGGGACTGAAAAATTCACCCCTCCACTTT.

The rearrangement links TRBV6-5 to TRBJ2-1; the match to TRBD2 covers 7 bases. The CDR3 is made up of 15 amino acids. V dropped 2 bases and J dropped 8; count of bases not matched to a gene: 9. The germline gives CDR1 MNHEY, CDR2 SVGAGI. The CDR3 here is CASSYGSRGGDEQFF. CDR3 bases: TGTGCCAGCAGTTACGGCTCGCGGGGAGGGGATGAGCAGTTCTTC.

Only a few counts were recorded for this clone. This chain connects TRBV7-2 to TRBJ2-2; D remains unclear. From germline, CDR1 is SGHTA and CDR2 FQGNSA. The CDR3 is 13 residues long. V was clipped by 5 bases and J by 13 bases, with 17 bases between them. This CDR3 reads CASSPEPGRVLFF. The DNA for the CDR3 is TGTGCCAGCAGCCCCGAGCCAGGTCGAGTGCTGTTTTTT.

The V gene is TRBV7-9, the J gene TRBJ1-1; maybe TRBD1 (5 bases). The CDR3 runs to 15 residues. Germline CDR1 and CDR2: SEHNR and FQNEAQ (reference sequence). Deletions cut 1 base from V and 4 bases from J, with 13 bases between. The CDR3, as DNA: TGTGCCAGCAGCTTAGGCGATATAGGGGTCACTGAAGCTTTCTTT. It codes for CASSLGDIGVTEAFF.

This clone was counted between two and nine times. This chain joins TRBV28 and TRBJ1-1; D perhaps matches TRBD1 (5 bases). The CDR3 length is 12 residues. Trimming took off 6 bases at V and 11 bases at J, with 16 bases between the two ends. Germline V CDR1 and CDR2: MDHEN, SYDVKM. Here the CDR3 reads CASSPPLGRAFF. Written as DNA, the CDR3 is TGTGCCAGCAGCCCGCCCCTGGGGCGGGCTTTCTTT.

The J gene is TRBJ1-2, the V gene TRBV5-6, with 10 bases aligning to TRBD1. Germline CDR1 SGHDT, CDR2 YYEEEE. V shed 4 bases, J shed 7 bases, and the junction held 4 bases outside the gene matches. The CDR3 length is 13 residues. CDR3 loop: CASSRDRGSGYTF. CDR3 DNA sequence: TGTGCCAGCAGCCGGGACAGGGGATCTGGCTACACCTTC.

The CDR3 nucleotides read TGTGCCAGCAGCCCTCGTGTGGGGCGAGAGACCCAGTACTTC. Translating it yields CASSPRVGRETQYF. The V and J genes are TRBV11-3 and TRBJ2-5; maybe TRBD1 (5 bases). CDR3 size: 14 residues. Germline CDR1 is SGHNT and CDR2 is YENEEA. The V gene lost 5 bases and the J gene lost 4 bases, with 14 bases spanning the gap. Looking up the rest from reference TRBV11-3 and TRBJ2-5 gives the full variable domain: EAGVVQSPRYKIIEKKQPVAFWCNPISGHNTLYWYLQNLGQGPELLIRYENEEAVDDSQLPKDRFSAERLKGVDSTLKIQPAELGDSAVYLCASSPRVGRETQYFGPGTRLLVL.

V usage is TRBV2 and J usage is TRBJ2-7; no firm D call. There are 12 residues in the CDR3. V was clipped by 4 bases and J by 2 bases, with 6 bases between them. CDR1 is SNHLY, CDR2 FYNNEI, per germline. In nucleotides, the CDR3 is TGTGCCAGCAGTGGAGAAACCTACGAGCAGTACTTC. Its translation: CASSGETYEQYF.

This clone has a handful of counts. The rearrangement links TRBV5-1 to TRBJ2-7, with 7 bases matching TRBD1. After removal of 4 bases from V and 0 bases from J, the junction contained 13 bases not matched to a gene. Germline values: CDR1 SGHRS, CDR2 YFSETQ. The CDR3 loop spans 17 amino acids. The CDR3 region has the DNA TGCGCCAGCAGCCCGGGACGGACAGGCCGCATCTCCTACGAGCAGTACTTC. This translates into CASSPGRTGRISYEQYF.

This clone was picked up a small number of times. The gene calls are TRBV2 and TRBJ2-2, with D perhaps TRBD2 (6 bases). V shed 6 bases and J shed 6 bases, with 17 bases lying between them. The CDR3 is 15 residues long. Germline CDR1 and CDR2: SNHLY and FYNNEI. CDR3 sequence: CASRPEAGLAGELFF. CDR3 bases: TGTGCCAGCAGGCCTGAGGCGGGATTGGCCGGGGAGCTGTTTTTT.

To note about this clone: The same CDR3 arises from other DNA sequences in this sample as well. The chain carries TRBV6-5 and TRBJ1-5; 7 positions agree with TRBD1. This CDR3 is built from 14 residues. Germline-derived CDR1 and CDR2 are MNHEY and SVGAGI. V lost 6 bases to trimming and J lost 7 bases; unmatched junction nucleotides: 9. The CDR3 DNA reads TGTGCCAGCAGGACAGGGTCCGGGGCCCAGCCCCAGCATTTT. It codes for CASRTGSGAQPQHF.

The chain has TRBV11-2 and TRBJ2-4; a weak D match, TRBD2 (6 bases). CDR3 length: 12 amino acids. Looked up from germline, CDR1 is SGHAT and CDR2 is FQNNGV. Trimming took off 8 bases at V and 10 bases at J, with 15 bases between the two ends. CDR3 protein: CASGGRTGIQYF. For the CDR3, the DNA is TGTGCCAGCGGGGGGAGAACGGGAATTCAGTACTTC.

This sequence joins TRBV5-6 and TRBJ2-5, with D tentatively TRBD2 (5 bases). The CDR3 is 10 residues long. V dropped 7 bases and J dropped 5 bases, with 6 bases sitting between them. Germline values: CDR1 SGHDT, CDR2 YYEEEE. This CDR3 is CASPGETQYF. CDR3 in DNA: TGTGCCAGCCCGGGGGAGACCCAGTACTTC.

A note on this clone: A much larger clone sits a single nucleotide away, making a read error possible. This chain links TRBV5-4 with TRBJ1-6, with 7 bases lining up with TRBD1. Per the germline V gene, CDR1 is SGHNT and CDR2 is YYREEE (reference sequence). V gave up 3 bases and J gave up 5 bases; unmatched junction bases: 2. This CDR3 has 14 amino acids. CDR3 residues: CASSSTGDNSPLHF. CDR3 coding DNA: TGTGCCAGCAGCTCAACAGGGGATAATTCACCCCTCCACTTT.

The V and J genes are TRBV6-5 and TRBJ2-5; 8 nucleotides line up with TRBD1. Germline values: CDR1 MNHEY, CDR2 SVGAGI. The CDR3 totals 15 residues. V lost 5 bases and J lost 3; bases outside the gene matches: 8. The DNA of the CDR3 is TGTGCCAGCAGTCGAAGGACAGGGCACAAAGAGACCCAGTACTTC. Protein sequence: CASSRRTGHKETQYF.

This chain connects TRBV5-6 to TRBJ2-5; a possible D gene is TRBD1 (6 bases). The end of the DNA aligns better with TRBJ2-7, so the J call may be wrong. Germline CDR1 is SGHDT and CDR2 is YYEEEE. The CDR3 totals 15 residues. The CDR3 region has the DNA TGTGCCAGCAGCTTGGTGCCGGACAGAGGCTACGAGCAGTACTTC. It translates to CASSLVPDRGYEQYF.

This clone was recorded once. This rearrangement joins TRBV28 to TRBJ1-2; a possible D gene is TRBD1 (5 bases). The length of the CDR3 is 16 residues. Trimming took off 3 bases at V and 5 bases at J, with 19 bases between the two ends. CDR1 and CDR2 from the germline V gene are MDHEN and SYDVKM. The CDR3 here is CASSLGGGGPGYGYTF. The DNA of the CDR3 is TGTGCCAGCAGTTTGGGGGGTGGAGGGCCGGGATATGGCTACACCTTC.

This chain uses TRBV29-1 with TRBJ2-5; 10 nucleotides agree with TRBD1. V shed 6 bases and J 2 bases; nucleotides not matched to a gene: 6. The CDR3 length is 14 residues. Germline V gene lookup returns CDR1 SQVTM and CDR2 ANQGSEA. The CDR3 DNA reads TGCAGCGTGACAGGGGGCCTCGGGCAAGAGACCCAGTACTTC. It encodes CSVTGGLGQETQYF.

The chain combines TRBV6-1 with TRBJ1-4, with D possibly TRBD1 on 5 matching bases. Germline values: CDR1 MNHNS, CDR2 SASEGT. The V end lost 5 bases, the J end lost 2 bases, and 12 bases lay between the germline ends. This CDR3 has 15 residues. The CDR3 region has the DNA TGTGCCAGCAGTCTTGGGGGAGGTACTAATGAAAAACTGTTTTTT. Its translation: CASSLGGGTNEKLFF.